This entry lists 30 T cell receptor beta chains sequenced from one sample in a study of vaccination and CD4 T cells after COVID-19. These receptors have no known antigen. The Oncomine TCR Beta short-read assay sequenced DNA from cultured CD4+ T cells. TCRdb reprocessed the PCR reads with MiXCR, giving one entry per CDR3 protein. The sample holds 5,500 to 7,500 distinct CDR3 sequences, 50% to 55% seen once. Regarding treatment: roughly ten-day PBMC culture with coronavirus spike peptide pools or control peptides (ViraFEST assay). An unexposed donor provided the CD4+ T cells, which were collected before the COVID-19 pandemic (2011-2018). Source material: CD4+ T cells from blood, cultured in vitro. Receptor source: a human donor in good health.

This clonotype has a handful of counts. The V call is TRBV5-8, the J call TRBJ1-5; D may be TRBD1 (6 bases). Germline V gives CDR1 SGHTS, CDR2 YDEGEE. V gave up 4 bases and J gave up 5 bases, with 16 bases separating them. The CDR3 sequence is 15 residues long. The CDR3 here is CASSPGTRGHQPQHF. Here the CDR3 DNA reads TGTGCCAGCAGCCCCGGGACACGGGGACATCAGCCCCAGCATTTT. Full variable domain (rest looked up from reference TRBV5-8 and TRBJ1-5): EAGVTQSPTHLIKTRGQQATLRCSPISGHTSVYWYQQALGLGLQFLLWYDEGEERNRGNFPPRFSGRQFPNYSSELNVNALELEDSALYLCASSPGTRGHQPQHFGDGTRLSIL.

The CDR3, as DNA: TGTGCCAGCAGGCCGGGAGAAAAACTGTTTTTT. It yields the protein CASRPGEKLFF. The V gene is TRBV2, the J gene TRBJ1-4; D is unresolved. The CDR3 loop spans 11 amino acids. Germline V gives CDR1 SNHLY, CDR2 FYNNEI. The V end was cut by 6 bases, the J end by 8 bases, with 7 bases between.

This clonotype was found a few times. CDR3 in DNA: TGTGCCAGCAGCCTCCTGGGGGGCACTGAAGCTTTCTTT. Amino acids: CASSLLGGTEAFF. The J gene is TRBJ1-1, the V gene TRBV7-9; D is perhaps TRBD1 (5 bases). V lost 5 bases, J lost 4 bases, and 11 bases lay in between. The germline V gene has CDR1 SEHNR and CDR2 FQNEAQ (reference sequence). The CDR3 consists of 13 residues.

This chain joins TRBV6-1 and TRBJ2-2; D not resolved. This CDR3 contains 14 residues. V shed 3 bases and J shed 5 bases, with 10 bases lying between them. Germline CDR1 is MNHNS and CDR2 is SASEGT. CDR3 nucleotides: TGTGCCAGCAGTGACCTAGGAAAAACCGGGGAGCTGTTTTTT. Translated, it gives CASSDLGKTGELFF.

This clonotype was observed a few times. The chain couples TRBV7-2 to TRBJ1-2; perhaps TRBD1 as D (6 bases). Germline V gene sequence: CDR1 SGHTA, CDR2 FQGNSA. This CDR3 has 15 residues. V dropped 0 bases and J dropped 5 bases, with 13 bases sitting between them. CDR3 in amino acids: CASSLANRDTYGYTF. Here the CDR3 DNA reads TGTGCCAGCAGCTTAGCCAACAGGGATACATATGGCTACACCTTC.

The CDR3 DNA sequence: TGTGCCACCAGGGGTGGCCTCGGGGTTACAGATACGCAGTATTTT. Translation: CATRGGLGVTDTQYF. The rearrangement joins TRBV15 to TRBJ2-3; D perhaps matches TRBD2 (5 bases). Germline V gene lookup returns CDR1 LNHNV and CDR2 YYDKDF (reference sequence). V lost 6 bases to trimming and J lost 3 bases, with 16 bases between them. The CDR3 loop spans 15 amino acids.

The J gene is TRBJ2-3, the V gene TRBV20-1, with TRBD2 matching 8 bases. There are 15 residues in the CDR3. The germline gives CDR1 DFQATT, CDR2 SNEGSKA (reference sequence). The V gene end was trimmed by 3 bases and the J gene end by 2 bases; junction bases not matched to a gene: 7. The CDR3 protein is CSASGGGPLTDTQYF. The CDR3 DNA sequence: TGCAGTGCTAGTGGCGGGGGGCCTCTCACAGATACGCAGTATTTT.

The chain employs TRBV15 and TRBJ1-1; TRBD1 is a possible D gene (5 bases). The CDR3 consists of 15 residues. CDR1 is LNHNV and CDR2 is YYDKDF in the germline V gene (reference sequence). Trimming shortened V by 7 bases and J by 1 base, and 16 bases separated the two germline ends. The CDR3 bases are TGTGCCACCACTCCGGGGCGGGGGGGGAACACTGAAGCTTTCTTT. It is translated as CATTPGRGGNTEAFF.

J is TRBJ1-3 and V is TRBV4-2; no clear D. V was clipped by 1 base and J by 1 base, with 23 bases between them. CDR1 and CDR2 (germline): LGHNA, YNFKEQ. The CDR3 sequence is 20 residues long. CDR3 region: CASSQVLSTGGRSSGNTIYF. CDR3 bases: TGTGCCAGCAGCCAAGTTCTAAGTACGGGCGGGCGGTCATCTGGAAACACCATATATTTT.

This clonotype was detected only a few times. CDR3 nucleotides: TGTGCCAGTAGTCCTTCAGGGGGCATCAACACTGAAGCTTTCTTT. Translation: CASSPSGGINTEAFF. The chain employs TRBV19 and TRBJ1-1; TRBD1 aligns across 8 bases. Trimming removed 5 bases from V and 2 bases from J; junction bases left unmatched: 7. The CDR3 is 15 residues long. Germline V gene sequence: CDR1 LNHDA, CDR2 SQIVND (reference sequence).

This chain uses TRBV14 with TRBJ1-1, with unresolved D. The V gene's germline CDR1 is SGHDN and CDR2 FVKESK. V was shortened by 4 bases and J by 4 bases, with 16 bases between the two germline ends. The CDR3 is 15 amino acids. For the CDR3, the DNA is TGTGCCAGCAGCCCGAAGATGGGCTCAGGCACTGAAGCTTTCTTT. Its translation is CASSPKMGSGTEAFF.

The chain combines TRBV5-5 with TRBJ1-2; possibly TRBD1 for D (6 bases). This CDR3 has 14 residues. Germline CDR1 is SGHKS and CDR2 is YYEKEE (reference sequence). V was shortened by 0 bases and J by 4 bases, with 10 bases between the two germline ends. CDR3 DNA sequence: TGTGCCAGCAGCTTGGAACAGGGTCGCTATGGCTACACCTTC. Residues: CASSLEQGRYGYTF.

The chain uses TRBV7-2 and TRBJ2-3; 10 bases fit TRBD1. This CDR3 has 16 amino acids. Per germline, CDR1 SGHTA and CDR2 FQGNSA. Losses at the gene ends were 1 base for V and 5 bases for J; bases not matched to a gene: 6. CDR3: CASSLGYGTGEDTQYF. As DNA, the CDR3 is TGTGCCAGCAGCTTAGGTTATGGGACAGGGGAAGATACGCAGTATTTT.

In its sample, this clonotype was seen a few times. V and J are TRBV15 and TRBJ2-2; 8 nucleotides line up with TRBD2. V trimming: 1 base; J trimming: 6 bases; junction bases outside the gene matches: 1. This CDR3 has 14 amino acids. CDR1 and CDR2 from the germline V gene are LNHNV and YYDKDF (reference sequence). CDR3: CATSRGGGPGELFF. The CDR3 DNA follows: TGTGCCACCAGCAGAGGCGGGGGGCCCGGGGAGCTGTTTTTT.

This rearrangement joins TRBV14 to TRBJ1-2, with D maybe TRBD1 (5 bases). The CDR3 consists of 14 residues. The germline gives CDR1 SGHDN, CDR2 FVKESK. Trimming stripped 0 bases from V and 4 bases from J, with 9 bases between. The CDR3 here is CASSQDRGSYGYTF. The CDR3 DNA is TGTGCCAGCAGCCAAGATCGGGGGAGCTATGGCTACACCTTC.

The genes are TRBV2 and TRBJ2-3, with 8 bases lining up with TRBD1. The CDR3 spans 17 residues. The trim removed 4 bases at V and 2 bases at J, leaving 11 bases unmatched. Germline V lookup: CDR1 SNHLY, CDR2 FYNNEI. The CDR3 region is CASSARQGTLNTDTQYF. The CDR3 bases are TGTGCCAGCAGTGCACGACAGGGGACGTTAAACACAGATACGCAGTATTTT. The full variable domain, in which reference TRBV2 and TRBJ2-3 provide the parts outside the CDR3, is EPEVTQTPSHQVTQMGQEVILRCVPISNHLYFYWYRQILGQKVEFLVSFYNNEISEKSEIFDDQFSVERPDGSNFTLKIRSTKLEDSAMYFCASSARQGTLNTDTQYFGPGTRLTVL.

The V and J genes are TRBV7-2 and TRBJ1-2, with a weak D call TRBD1 (5 bases). Trimming took off 1 base at V and 8 bases at J, with 17 bases between the two ends. The CDR3 is made up of 15 amino acids. The germline gives CDR1 SGHTA, CDR2 FQGNSA. CDR3 coding DNA: TGTGCCAGCAGCTTAGAATCGGCAGGGTCGCGAGGCTACACCTTC. Its translation is CASSLESAGSRGYTF.

V gene TRBV9 combines with J gene TRBJ1-6; 7 bases line up with TRBD1. Trimming at V came to 4 bases and at J to 9 bases, leaving 19 bases not matched to a gene. Germline V CDR1 and CDR2: SGDLS, YYNGEE. This CDR3 is 18 amino acids long. The CDR3 here is CASSQGGSLTPAGSPLHF. CDR3 DNA: TGTGCCAGCAGCCAGGGGGGCAGCTTAACCCCTGCGGGTTCACCCCTCCACTTT.

This clonotype was observed once. The CDR3 is CSASSLDNYGYTF. CDR3 in DNA: TGCAGTGCTAGTTCTCTAGATAACTATGGCTACACCTTC. The J gene is TRBJ1-2, the V gene TRBV20-1; D remains unclear. The CDR3 is made up of 13 amino acids. CDR1 is DFQATT, CDR2 SNEGSKA, per germline (reference sequence). Deletions cut 3 bases from V and 1 base from J, with 9 bases between.

The chain joins TRBV4-1 to TRBJ1-1, with D perhaps TRBD1 (6 bases). Per germline, CDR1 MGHRA and CDR2 YSYEKL. The V gene lost 4 bases and the J gene lost 3 bases, with 15 bases spanning the gap. The CDR3 sequence is 15 residues long. For the CDR3, the DNA is TGCGCCAGCAGCCCACCTCTAGGGGGGGACACTGAAGCTTTCTTT. This translates into CASSPPLGGDTEAFF.

The chain combines TRBV2 with TRBJ1-1; D uncertain. V gave up 7 bases and J gave up 8 bases, with 17 bases separating them. This CDR3 comprises 13 residues. The germline gives CDR1 SNHLY, CDR2 FYNNEI. CDR3 sequence reads: CASTVTSGGEAFF. CDR3 nucleotide sequence: TGTGCCAGCACCGTTACCTCGGGCGGGGAAGCTTTCTTT.

This chain connects TRBV6-2 or TRBV6-3 to TRBJ1-1; TRBD1 agrees at 7 bases. Trimming cost V 6 bases and J 0 bases; bases outside gene matches: 4. The CDR3 length is 14 residues. Germline loops: CDR1 MNHEY, CDR2 SVGEGT. CDR3 DNA: TGTGCCAGCAGCCAGGGGGGCATGAACACTGAAGCTTTCTTT. Translated, it gives CASSQGGMNTEAFF.

The rearrangement joins TRBV7-2 to TRBJ1-5; no clear D gene. The CDR3 runs to 14 residues. Germline V gene lookup returns CDR1 SGHTA and CDR2 FQGNSA. V was shortened by 0 bases and J by 2 bases, with 5 bases between the two germline ends. CDR3 DNA sequence: TGTGCCAGCAGCTTAGCGACCGGCAATCAGCCCCAGCATTTT. This translates into CASSLATGNQPQHF.

V is TRBV20-1 and J is TRBJ1-6; 10 nucleotides agree with TRBD1. V dropped 5 bases and J dropped 10; count of bases not matched to a gene: 8. The CDR3 is 14 residues long. CDR1 is DFQATT and CDR2 is SNEGSKA in the germline V gene (reference sequence). CDR3 DNA: TGCAGTGCTGGACCAGGACAGGGGGACTCACCCCTCCACTTT. It encodes CSAGPGQGDSPLHF.

There are a few counts of this clonotype. The V gene is TRBV7-2, the J gene TRBJ1-6; D gene uncertain. The CDR3 sequence is 13 residues long. Germline CDR1 SGHTA, CDR2 FQGNSA. The V and J ends lost 6 bases and 10 bases respectively, with 13 bases between them. CDR3 sequence reads: CASSRIQQSPLHF. CDR3 nucleotide sequence: TGTGCCAGCAGTCGTATACAGCAGTCACCCCTCCACTTT.

Here the CDR3 DNA reads TGCGCCAGCAGCCAAGAAATTATGGTGAGGGACACTGAAGCTTTCTTT. Translated, it gives CASSQEIMVRDTEAFF. The chain combines TRBV4-3 with TRBJ1-1; no clear D. This CDR3 has 16 residues. Per germline, CDR1 LGHNA and CDR2 YSLEER. Trimming removed 0 bases from V and 3 bases from J, with 14 bases in between.

This sequence joins TRBV24-1 and TRBJ2-1; 16 nucleotides agree with TRBD2. Germline CDR1 KGHDR, CDR2 SFDVKD. The CDR3 covers 19 residues. J was trimmed by 6 bases and V by 3 bases; bases with no gene match: 10. The CDR3 protein is CATSDITGTSGRAFNEQFF. The DNA for the CDR3 is TGTGCCACCAGTGATATAACCGGGACTAGCGGGAGGGCCTTCAATGAGCAGTTCTTC.

This chain links TRBV5-4 with TRBJ1-2; no clear D. V lost 0 bases and J 4 bases, leaving 10 bases between the germline ends. The CDR3 is 14 amino acids. Germline assignment: CDR1 SGHNT and CDR2 YYREEE (reference sequence). In DNA form, the CDR3 reads TGTGCCAGCAGCTTGGAAGACAACCCCTATGGCTACACCTTC. Its translation: CASSLEDNPYGYTF.

In its sample, this clonotype was seen a few times. The rearrangement uses TRBV6-2 or TRBV6-3 and TRBJ2-5, with TRBD2 matching 8 bases. The CDR3 consists of 16 residues. Germline values: CDR1 MNHEY, CDR2 SVGEGT. J lost 7 bases, V lost 8 bases, and 18 bases had no gene match. The DNA for the CDR3 is TGTGCCAGCGGTAATAGGTTGCGGGAGGCTGGGGGGACCCAGTACTTC. Translation: CASGNRLREAGGTQYF.

The chain uses TRBV20-1 and TRBJ1-4, with 7 bases matching TRBD1. Germline trimming cut 3 bases from V and 5 bases from J; bases unmatched to any gene: 9. The CDR3 consists of 15 residues. Germline V gene data show CDR1 as DFQATT and CDR2 as SNEGSKA (reference sequence). CDR3 amino acids: CSARDTGAPNEKLFF. The CDR3 DNA reads TGCAGTGCTAGGGATACAGGGGCCCCCAATGAAAAACTGTTTTTT.